This entry lists 32 T cell receptor beta chains sequenced from one sample in a study of Tregs in tolerant kidney transplant recipients (dated by TCRdb to the late 2010s). Libraries came from the immunoSEQ multiplex PCR assay. As stored in TCRdb, this immuneACCESS dataset retains in-frame rearrangements with V and J assigned. A fraction of the clones does not appear; measured against another copy, unresolved V genes explain less than half of the discrepancy, and the remainder lacks a known reason. The sample table shows approximately 66,000 clones, and 80% to 90% are seen once. The ten largest clones represent roughly 2% of the sample. Read against the paper, the sample's time point label means: blood sample drawn before combined kidney and bone marrow transplant. The specimen comprised Tregs from blood, sampled before the transplant. The receptors come from a human donor who received a combined kidney and bone marrow transplant.

The rearrangement joins TRBV5-6 to TRBJ1-2; D is ambiguous. Germline values: CDR1 SGHDT, CDR2 YYEEEE. The CDR3 is 13 residues long. Trimming shortened V by 0 bases and J by 8 bases, and 11 bases separated the two germline ends. As DNA, the CDR3 is TGTGCCAGCAGCTTGGCTCAGAAGTTCGGCTACACCTTC. Translation gives CASSLAQKFGYTF.

The genes are TRBV9 and TRBJ1-3; 9 positions agree with TRBD1. Germline V gene sequence: CDR1 SGDLS, CDR2 YYNGEE. This CDR3 has 20 residues. V dropped 4 bases and J dropped 0; count of bases not matched to a gene: 17. CDR3: CASSPRLPGQGSISGNTIYF. The CDR3 DNA follows: TGTGCCAGCAGCCCGAGACTTCCGGGACAGGGTTCGATCTCTGGAAACACCATATATTTT.

The chain uses TRBV6-5 and TRBJ1-1; D gene uncertain. Germline loops: CDR1 MNHEY, CDR2 SVGAGI. The CDR3 runs 12 residues. V lost 0 bases and J 8 bases, leaving 7 bases between the germline ends. CDR3 protein: CASSYSKTEAFF. The CDR3 DNA sequence: TGTGCCAGCAGTTACTCGAAGACAGAAGCTTTCTTT.

The chain carries TRBV2 and TRBJ2-3; D is unresolved. The V gene's germline CDR1 is SNHLY and CDR2 FYNNEI. The CDR3 loop spans 14 amino acids. Trimming removed 4 bases from V and 0 bases from J, with 8 bases in between. CDR3 in amino acids: CASSVVGSTDTQYF. The CDR3 coding sequence is TGTGCCAGCAGTGTGGTGGGGAGCACAGATACGCAGTATTTT.

V is TRBV2 and J is TRBJ1-2; 8 nucleotides agree with TRBD1. Losses at the gene ends were 6 bases for V and 5 bases for J; bases not matched to a gene: 8. Germline CDR1 and CDR2: SNHLY and FYNNEI. The CDR3 loop spans 14 amino acids. The CDR3 region has the DNA TGTGCCAGCAGCGGGACAGGACTTGGGTATGGCTACACCTTC. Translation gives CASSGTGLGYGYTF.

This sequence joins TRBV4-1 and TRBJ1-6, with a possible D match to TRBD1 (6 bases). V dropped 4 bases and J dropped 4 bases, with 14 bases sitting between them. The germline V gene has CDR1 MGHRA and CDR2 YSYEKL. The CDR3 spans 16 residues. The CDR3 DNA reads TGCGCCAGCAGCCGTCCGGGACAAGAATATAATTCACCCCTCCACTTT. Protein: CASSRPGQEYNSPLHF.

This chain links TRBV12-5 with TRBJ2-3; 14 bases agree with TRBD2. The V gene's germline CDR1 is LGHNT and CDR2 FRNRAP. This CDR3 has 16 residues. V shed 6 bases and J 3 bases; nucleotides not matched to a gene: 5. Here the CDR3 reads CASGTGTSGSTDTQYF. The CDR3 region has the DNA TGTGCTAGTGGAACGGGGACTAGCGGGAGTACAGATACGCAGTATTTT.

This chain joins TRBV2 and TRBJ1-1; D is undetermined. With 6 bases removed from V and 0 bases from J, the gap between germline ends came to 8 bases. Germline loops: CDR1 SNHLY, CDR2 FYNNEI. CDR3 length equals 13 residues. DNA for the CDR3: TGTGCCAGCAGGCGGCCGTTGAACACTGAAGCTTTCTTT. Residues: CASRRPLNTEAFF.

The gene calls are TRBV29-1 and TRBJ2-2; 8 bases map to TRBD1. This CDR3 has 15 residues. Unmatched junction bases numbered 9, after V lost 2 bases and J lost 7 bases. The germline CDR1 and CDR2 sequences are SQVTM and ANQGSEA. The CDR3 here is CSVERRTGRSGELFF. The CDR3 coding sequence is TGCAGCGTTGAAAGGAGGACAGGGAGGAGCGGGGAGCTGTTTTTT.

V usage is TRBV6-6 and J usage is TRBJ1-1, with 7 bases identical to TRBD1. V lost 6 bases and J lost 6; bases outside the gene matches: 13. The CDR3 has 15 amino acids. Per germline, CDR1 MNHNY and CDR2 SVGAGI (reference sequence). The CDR3 is CASRSATGAPPEAFF. In nucleotides, the CDR3 is TGTGCCAGCAGATCAGCCACAGGGGCCCCACCTGAAGCTTTCTTT.

This chain uses TRBV6-6 with TRBJ2-5; no clear D. Germline V gene data show CDR1 as MNHNY and CDR2 as SVGAGI (reference sequence). Trimming left V 0 bases short and J 10 bases short, with 9 bases between. CDR3 size: 12 residues. DNA of the CDR3: TGTGCCAGCAGTTACTCAGGAACGGGCCAGTACTTC. Its protein is CASSYSGTGQYF.

This clone was found once. The rearrangement joins TRBV10-2 to TRBJ2-3; TRBD2 agrees at 13 bases. Germline V gene lookup returns CDR1 WSHSY and CDR2 SAAADI. The ends lost 5 bases at V and 6 bases at J; junction bases unmatched: 8. This CDR3 is 16 amino acids long. CDR3 in amino acids: CASSSGLAGAGDTQYF. In DNA, the CDR3 is TGCGCCAGCAGTTCCGGACTAGCGGGGGCGGGGGATACGCAGTATTTT.

The chain couples TRBV7-8 to TRBJ2-1; TRBD1 matches at 8 bases. The V and J ends lost 5 bases and 6 bases, in that order; junction bases with no gene match: 9. The germline gives CDR1 SGHVS, CDR2 FQNEAQ. The CDR3 totals 15 residues. CDR3 sequence (DNA): TGTGCCAGCAGCAGACGACAGGGGAAACCCAATGAGCAGTTCTTC. Protein sequence: CASSRRQGKPNEQFF.

This clone has more than one count but fewer than ten. The chain couples TRBV18 to TRBJ1-6; the D gene is possibly TRBD1 (5 bases). CDR3 length: 15 residues. Germline V gives CDR1 KGHSH, CDR2 LQKENI. V was trimmed by 2 bases and J by 3 bases, leaving 8 bases between them. The CDR3 DNA is TGTGCCAGCTCACCAACCAGGGACTATAATTCACCCCTCCACTTT. It codes for CASSPTRDYNSPLHF.

This chain uses TRBV5-1 with TRBJ2-7, with 8 bases identical to TRBD2. The V gene end was trimmed by 6 bases and the J gene end by 3 bases; junction bases not matched to a gene: 17. Per the germline V gene, CDR1 is SGHRS and CDR2 is YFSETQ. The length of the CDR3 is 17 residues. This CDR3 reads CASTQTPLLADNYEQYF. In DNA, the CDR3 is TGCGCCAGCACCCAAACCCCCCTACTAGCGGATAACTACGAGCAGTACTTC. The complete variable domain, with remaining parts taken from reference TRBV5-1 and TRBJ2-7, reads KAGVTQTPRYLIKTRGQQVTLSCSPISGHRSVSWYQQTPGQGLQFLFEYFSETQRNKGNFPGRFSGRQFSNSRSEMNVSTLELGDSALYLCASTQTPLLADNYEQYFGPGTRLTVT.

The rearrangement uses TRBV7-6 and TRBJ2-2; no reliable D call. V lost 4 bases to trimming and J lost 0 bases, with 6 bases between them. This CDR3 comprises 14 residues. Germline V gene lookup returns CDR1 SGHVS and CDR2 FNYEAQ. This CDR3 is CASSSRPNTGELFF. CDR3 coding DNA: TGTGCCAGCAGCTCCCGACCGAACACCGGGGAGCTGTTTTTT.

The chain uses TRBV21-1 and TRBJ2-1; TRBD2 is the table's D call, not checked against the DNA. TRBV21-1 is tagged as a pseudogene. The CDR3 totals 19 residues. In nucleotides, the CDR3 is TGTGCCAGCAGCTCTCCCCCGACTAGCGGGAGAAGAATCTACAATGAGCAGTTCTTC. Translated, it gives CASSSPPTSGRRIYNEQFF.

The chain links TRBV6-5 to TRBJ2-3, with 13 bases aligning to TRBD2. This CDR3 is built from 15 residues. Trimming at V came to 6 bases and at J to 2 bases, leaving 2 bases not matched to a gene. The germline V gene has CDR1 MNHEY and CDR2 SVGAGI. Here the CDR3 DNA reads TGTGCCAGCAGGGGACTAGCGGGGAACACAGATACGCAGTATTTT. Translated: CASRGLAGNTDTQYF.

The J gene is TRBJ2-2, the V gene TRBV9, with a weak D call TRBD1 (6 bases). The length of the CDR3 is 16 residues. V was trimmed by 4 bases and J by 3 bases, leaving 16 bases between them. The germline V gene has CDR1 SGDLS and CDR2 YYNGEE. The CDR3 bases are TGTGCCAGCAGCCGAACCTCGGGACAAGACACCGGGGAGCTGTTTTTT. It yields the protein CASSRTSGQDTGELFF.

The J gene is TRBJ2-7, the V gene TRBV9; the D gene could be TRBD1 or TRBD2 (5 bases each). Trimming stripped 0 bases from V and 3 bases from J, with 13 bases between. CDR1 and CDR2 (germline): SGDLS, YYNGEE. The CDR3 covers 15 residues. The DNA for the CDR3 is TGTGCCAGCAGCGTAGGGGCAGGGACCTACTACGAGCAGTACTTC. Protein: CASSVGAGTYYEQYF.

The chain is built from TRBV5-4 and TRBJ2-7; D unresolved. This CDR3 has 11 amino acids. Trimming stripped 2 bases from V and 7 bases from J, with 7 bases between. CDR1 SGHNT and CDR2 YYREEE come from the germline V gene (reference sequence). The CDR3 loop is CASSLQEEQYF. The CDR3 DNA is TGTGCCAGCAGCTTACAAGAGGAGCAGTACTTC.

This chain uses TRBV10-3 with TRBJ2-3, with 11 bases identical to TRBD2. CDR1 ENHRY and CDR2 SYGVKD come from the germline V gene. The CDR3 length is 17 residues. J gave up 4 bases and V 2 bases, and 8 bases lay outside the gene matches. The CDR3 spells CAISETPIAGGPDTQYF. Written as DNA, the CDR3 is TGTGCCATCAGTGAGACCCCGATAGCGGGGGGGCCAGATACGCAGTATTTT.

The V gene is TRBV7-2, the J gene TRBJ1-6; no reliable D call. The V end lost 1 base, the J end lost 3 bases, and 7 bases lay between the germline ends. The germline V gene encodes CDR1 SGHTA and CDR2 FQGNSA. The CDR3 has 15 residues. In nucleotides, the CDR3 is TGTGCCAGCAGCTTAGTGGGCGGCTATAATTCACCCCTCCACTTT. It is translated as CASSLVGGYNSPLHF.

The V gene is TRBV19, the J gene TRBJ2-5; a possible D gene is TRBD1 (6 bases). This CDR3 has 12 residues. Germline values: CDR1 LNHDA, CDR2 SQIVND (reference sequence). The V end was cut by 5 bases, the J end by 4 bases, with 8 bases between. In DNA, the CDR3 is TGTGCCAGTAGTCGAGGGGGAGAGACCCAGTACTTC. Its translation: CASSRGGETQYF.

The J gene is TRBJ2-7, the V gene TRBV19; 11 bases agree with TRBD1. The V and J ends lost 3 bases and 7 bases, in that order; junction bases with no gene match: 8. The CDR3 contains 15 residues. The germline V gene encodes CDR1 LNHDA and CDR2 SQIVND (reference sequence). The CDR3 nucleotides read TGTGCCAGTAGTATCCCCGGACAGGGGGCAAGGGAGCAGTACTTC. Translation: CASSIPGQGAREQYF.

Turning to this clone: An end of the junction does not agree with germline; a read error may underlie this. Other nucleotide sequences from this sample produce the same CDR3. The chain recombines TRBV5-1 with TRBJ2-2; either TRBD1 or TRBD2 may supply D (6 bases each). This CDR3 region has 16 residues. Germline CDR1 is SGHRS and CDR2 is YFSETQ. DNA for the CDR3: TGCGCCAGCAGCCCCACGGGGGCGGGGAACACCGGGGAGCTGTTCTTT. This gives the protein CASSPTGAGNTGELFF.

The sample holds one count of this clone. V usage is TRBV5-1 and J usage is TRBJ1-1, with D perhaps matching TRBD1 (5 bases). Trimming took off 2 bases at V and 3 bases at J, with 8 bases between the two ends. The length of the CDR3 is 13 residues. The germline V gene has CDR1 SGHRS and CDR2 YFSETQ. The CDR3 nucleotides read TGCGCCAGCAGCTTCTGGGGGGACACTGAAGCTTTCTTT. This codes for CASSFWGDTEAFF. Looking up the rest from reference TRBV5-1 and TRBJ1-1 gives the full variable domain: KAGVTQTPRYLIKTRGQQVTLSCSPISGHRSVSWYQQTPGQGLQFLFEYFSETQRNKGNFPGRFSGRQFSNSRSEMNVSTLELGDSALYLCASSFWGDTEAFFGQGTRLTVV.

The chain has TRBV19 and TRBJ2-3, with no clear D. V lost 1 base, J lost 2 bases, and 4 bases lay in between. The CDR3 spans 13 residues. Germline V gives CDR1 LNHDA, CDR2 SQIVND (reference sequence). DNA for the CDR3: TGTGCCAGTAGTATAGGGGCCACAGATACGCAGTATTTT. It codes for CASSIGATDTQYF.

The V gene is TRBV28, the J gene TRBJ1-5, with TRBD1 matching over 11 bases. J was trimmed by 0 bases and V by 4 bases; bases with no gene match: 14. The length of the CDR3 is 20 residues. Germline CDR1 MDHEN, CDR2 SYDVKM. The CDR3 bases are TGTGCCAGCAGTTCGATGGGCAGGGACAGGGGGGAAGATAGCAATCAGCCCCAGCATTTT. It translates to CASSSMGRDRGEDSNQPQHF. The full variable domain, completed using reference TRBV28 and TRBJ1-5, is DVKVTQSSRYLVKRTGEKVFLECVQDMDHENMFWYRQDPGLGLRLIYFSYDVKMKEKGDIPEGYSVSREKKERFSLILESASTNQTSMYLCASSSMGRDRGEDSNQPQHFGDGTRLSIL.

The chain recombines TRBV5-1 with TRBJ2-5, with 9 bases fitting TRBD1. The last part of the DNA fits TRBJ2-7 better; the J call may be wrong. Germline assignment: CDR1 SGHRS and CDR2 YFSETQ. CDR3 length equals 15 residues. CDR3: CASSFWSTGGYEQYF. The CDR3 DNA reads as TGCGCCAGCAGCTTTTGGTCGACAGGGGGGTACGAGCAGTACTTC.

Points on this clone: One end of the junction fails to match germline, which may point to a read error. The V gene is TRBV5-1, the J gene TRBJ1-1; 7 bases line up with TRBD1. The germline gives CDR1 SGHRS, CDR2 YFSETQ. The CDR3 is 14 amino acids. The CDR3 spells CAISRWTGNTEAFF. In nucleotides, the CDR3 is TGCGCCATCAGCAGGTGGACAGGGAACACTGAAGCTTTCTTT. The whole variable domain, remainder taken from reference TRBV5-1 and TRBJ1-1, is KAGVTQTPRYLIKTRGQQVTLSCSPISGHRSVSWYQQTPGQGLQFLFEYFSETQRNKGNFPGRFSGRQFSNSRSEMNVSTLELGDSALYLCAISRWTGNTEAFFGQGTRLTVV.

The CDR3 sequence: CASSPGALRELFF. As DNA, the CDR3 is TGTGCCAGCAGCCCTGGGGCCCTCAGGGAGCTGTTTTTT. The V and J genes are TRBV14 and TRBJ2-2, with D maybe TRBD1 (5 bases). Trimming left V 4 bases short and J 9 bases short, with 12 bases between. CDR1 and CDR2 from the germline V gene are SGHDN and FVKESK. The CDR3 has 13 amino acids.